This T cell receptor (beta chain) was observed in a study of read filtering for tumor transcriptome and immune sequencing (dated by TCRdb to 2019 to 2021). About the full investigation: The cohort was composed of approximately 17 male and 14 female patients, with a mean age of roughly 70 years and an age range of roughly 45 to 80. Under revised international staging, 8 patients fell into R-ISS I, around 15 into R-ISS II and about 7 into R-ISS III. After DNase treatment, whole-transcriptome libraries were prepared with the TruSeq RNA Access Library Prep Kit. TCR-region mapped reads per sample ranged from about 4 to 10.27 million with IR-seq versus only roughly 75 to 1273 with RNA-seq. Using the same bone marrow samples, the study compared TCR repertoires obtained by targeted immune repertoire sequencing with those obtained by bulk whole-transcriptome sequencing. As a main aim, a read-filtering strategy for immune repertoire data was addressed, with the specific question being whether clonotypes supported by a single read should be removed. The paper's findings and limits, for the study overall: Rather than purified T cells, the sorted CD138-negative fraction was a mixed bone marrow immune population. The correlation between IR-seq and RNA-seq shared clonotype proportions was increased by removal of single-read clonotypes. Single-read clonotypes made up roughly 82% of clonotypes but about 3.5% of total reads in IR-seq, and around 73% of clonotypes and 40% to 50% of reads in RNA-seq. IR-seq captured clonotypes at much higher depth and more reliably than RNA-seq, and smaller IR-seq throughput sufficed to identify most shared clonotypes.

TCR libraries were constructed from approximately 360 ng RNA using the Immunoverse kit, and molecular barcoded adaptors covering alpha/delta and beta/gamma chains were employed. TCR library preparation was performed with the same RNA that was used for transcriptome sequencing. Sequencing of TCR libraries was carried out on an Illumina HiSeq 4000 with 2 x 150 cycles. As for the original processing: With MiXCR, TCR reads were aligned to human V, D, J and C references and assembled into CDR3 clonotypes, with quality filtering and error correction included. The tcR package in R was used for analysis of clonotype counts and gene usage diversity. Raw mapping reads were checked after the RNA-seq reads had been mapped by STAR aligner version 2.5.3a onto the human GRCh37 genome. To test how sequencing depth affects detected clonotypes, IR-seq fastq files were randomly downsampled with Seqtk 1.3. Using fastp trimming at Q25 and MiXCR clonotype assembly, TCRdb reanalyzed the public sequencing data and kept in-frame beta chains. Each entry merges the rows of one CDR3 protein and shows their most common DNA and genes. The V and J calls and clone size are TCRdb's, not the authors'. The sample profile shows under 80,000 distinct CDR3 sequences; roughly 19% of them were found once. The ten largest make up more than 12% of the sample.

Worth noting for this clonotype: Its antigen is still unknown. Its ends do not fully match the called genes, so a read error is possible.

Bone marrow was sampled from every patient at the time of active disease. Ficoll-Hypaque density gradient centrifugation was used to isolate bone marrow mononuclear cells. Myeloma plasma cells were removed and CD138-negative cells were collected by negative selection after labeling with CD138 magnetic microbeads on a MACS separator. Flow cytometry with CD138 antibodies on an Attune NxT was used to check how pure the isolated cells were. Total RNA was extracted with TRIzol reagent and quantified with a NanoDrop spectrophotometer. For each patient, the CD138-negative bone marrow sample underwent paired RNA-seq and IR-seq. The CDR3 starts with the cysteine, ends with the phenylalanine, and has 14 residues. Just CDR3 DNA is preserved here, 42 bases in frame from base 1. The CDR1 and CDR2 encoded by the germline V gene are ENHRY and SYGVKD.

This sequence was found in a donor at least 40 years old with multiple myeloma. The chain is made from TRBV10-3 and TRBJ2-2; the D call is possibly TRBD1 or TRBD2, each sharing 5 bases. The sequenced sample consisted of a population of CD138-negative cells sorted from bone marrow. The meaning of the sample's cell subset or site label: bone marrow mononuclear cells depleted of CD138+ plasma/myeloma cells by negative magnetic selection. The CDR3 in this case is CAISRVKDTGEPFF. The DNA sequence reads TGTGCCATCAGCCGGGTGAAGGACACCGGGGAGCCGTTTTTT.